What follows describes a single TCR beta chain. The source of the sample is a study of blood T cells in healthy people across ages. V lost 0 bases to trimming and J lost 8 bases; unmatched junction nucleotides: 8. The germline V gene encodes CDR1 SGHRS and CDR2 YFSETQ. The CDR3 runs to 16 residues. A J-beta primer mix and a sample-barcoded 5' primer were used in a second PCR of roughly 6 to 12 cycles. Via MiXCR, TCRdb re-called the 5' RACE reads, giving one row per CDR3 protein. Among about 580,000 distinct CDR3 sequences, about 45% were seen once, and the ten largest hold around 23%. This sequence joins TRBV5-1 and TRBJ2-1; 10 positions match TRBD1. Source material: blood. This clonotype originated in an elderly man in good health. CDR3 in DNA: TGCGCCAGCAGCTTGGAAGCGGGACAGGGGTTCGATGAGCAGTTCTTC. Protein sequence: CASSLEAGQGFDEQFF.